The source of this T cell receptor beta chain is a study of T cell repertoires in aging, cancer and after chemotherapy. Overall study: Patients with chronic lymphocytic leukemia were sampled before and after fludarabine- or bendamustine-based chemotherapy.

Rearranged V-D-J TRB sequences were amplified with a mixed TRB-A/B primer pool. From the multiplex PCR reads, TCRdb called clonotypes with MiXCR, one entry per CDR3 protein. This table holds around 950 distinct CDR3 sequences, 20% to 30% found once. Per germline, CDR1 KGHDR and CDR2 SFDVKD. With 10 bases clipped from V and 2 bases from J, the junction kept 6 bases outside the gene matches. CDR3 length: 13 residues. The study's findings and limits: Age-matched healthy donors had significantly more diverse, less clonal blood TCR repertoires than untreated cancer patients.

As regards this clonotype: Antigen: not known.

The template was genomic DNA from peripheral blood, not RNA. This receptor was identified in a human donor with a blood cancer. This chain connects TRBV24-1 to TRBJ2-7, with TRBD1 identical over 8 bases. What was sequenced was blood. Written as DNA, the CDR3 is TGTGCCACTTCAGGGGGCCCCCCCTACGAGCAGTACTTC. Its translation: CATSGGPPYEQYF.